This T cell receptor beta chain was captured in a study of CD8 T cells in Susac syndrome. Study in general: Among the sequenced Susac syndrome patients, roughly six had active disease while 8 or 9 were in remission.

A note on this clonotype: As yet, its antigen is unknown.

TEMRA cells were FACS-enriched, unlike CD8+ and CD4+ T cells, which were negatively isolated. cDNA came from roughly 0.47 to 1 ug RNA primed by random hexamers. TCRdb passed the immunoSEQ multiplex PCR reads through MiXCR, listing each CDR3 protein once. Of over 100,000 distinct CDR3 sequences listed, 95% to 96% are singletons. V dropped 4 bases and J dropped 5 bases, with 15 bases sitting between them. The CDR3 extends over 15 amino acids. Germline-derived CDR1 and CDR2 are SGHTA and FQGNSA. Study-level points and caveats: Expansion of clones was not seen in the CD4+ T cell repertoires of Susac syndrome.

The chain uses TRBV7-2 and TRBJ2-1, with D unresolved. The sequence was obtained from a human donor with Susac syndrome. The sequenced material came from CD4+ T cells from PBMCs. This CDR3 is CASSSPAAWNNEQFF. CDR3 in DNA: TGTGCCAGCAGCTCCCCCGCGGCCTGGAACAATGAGCAGTTCTTC.